This entry lists 12 T cell receptor beta chains sequenced from one sample in a study of blood T cell repertoires in COVID-19. Sequencing was performed with immunoSEQ multiplex PCR; in TCRdb, only in-frame clones are kept and a portion is missing. Among under 85,000 clones listed, about four fifths were seen once. The sequenced sample was peripheral blood. Receptors originate from a man aged 50 to 59 with acute or convalescent COVID-19.

The chain carries TRBV18 and TRBJ2-7, with TRBD1 matching over 7 bases. Germline CDR1 KGHSH, CDR2 LQKENI. The CDR3 is 11 amino acids. V lost 8 bases to trimming and J lost 3 bases; unmatched junction nucleotides: 1. The CDR3 is CASRDSYEQYF. CDR3 sequence (DNA): TGTGCCAGCCGGGACAGCTACGAGCAGTACTTC.

V usage is TRBV11-2 and J usage is TRBJ1-2, with D possibly matching TRBD1 (6 bases). In germline, CDR1 is SGHAT, CDR2 FQNNGV. V lost 1 base and J lost 7, with 16 bases in between. The length of the CDR3 is 15 residues. The CDR3 here is CASSLVGGTGSGYTF. The CDR3 DNA reads TGTGCCAGCAGCTTAGTGGGTGGAACAGGGAGTGGCTACACCTTC.

The gene calls are TRBV18 and TRBJ2-3; D possibly corresponds to TRBD1 (5 bases). V dropped 3 bases and J dropped 0 bases, with 10 bases sitting between them. Per germline, CDR1 KGHSH and CDR2 LQKENI. The CDR3 extends over 15 amino acids. CDR3: CASSPDRTSTDTQYF. In nucleotides, the CDR3 is TGTGCCAGCTCACCCGACAGAACTAGCACAGATACGCAGTATTTT.

J is TRBJ2-2 and V is TRBV6-5; D is perhaps TRBD2 (5 bases). There are 15 residues in the CDR3. The germline V gene encodes CDR1 MNHEY and CDR2 SVGAGI. V gave up 8 bases and J gave up 2 bases, with 15 bases separating them. The CDR3 DNA reads as TGTGCCAGCGCGCCTCTAGCTTTTAACACCGGGGAGCTGTTTTTT. This gives the protein CASAPLAFNTGELFF.

In its sample, this clone was seen once. The chain employs TRBV7-6 and TRBJ1-3; TRBD1 matches at 8 bases. Germline CDR1 is SGHVS and CDR2 is FNYEAQ. Unmatched junction bases numbered 11, after V lost 4 bases and J lost 0 bases. The CDR3 contains 18 residues. The CDR3 DNA sequence: TGTGCCAGCAGCTCCACGGTGGGACAGGACAACTCTGGAAACACCATATATTTT. Protein: CASSSTVGQDNSGNTIYF.

The rearrangement joins TRBV5-1 to TRBJ2-1, with 10 nucleotides matching TRBD2. V trimming: 1 base; J trimming: 7 bases; junction bases outside the gene matches: 5. This CDR3 is 15 amino acids long. Germline assignment: CDR1 SGHRS and CDR2 YFSETQ. CDR3 loop: CASSLSGGELNEQFF. As DNA, the CDR3 is TGCGCCAGCAGCTTGAGCGGGGGGGAACTAAATGAGCAGTTCTTC.

About this clone itself: The junction departs from germline at one end; a sequencing error may be responsible. The J gene is TRBJ2-3, the V gene TRBV3-1 (or the pseudogene TRBV3-2), with 13 bases matching TRBD2. CDR1 is LGHDT and CDR2 is YNNKEL in the germline V gene (reference sequence). This CDR3 has 16 residues. DNA for the CDR3: TGTGCCAGCAGCCAAGGGACTAGCGGGAGATTAGATACACAGTATTTT. Its translation is CASSQGTSGRLDTQYF.

The rearrangement links TRBV25-1 to TRBJ1-5; a weak D match, TRBD1 (6 bases). This CDR3 has 15 residues. Per germline, CDR1 MGHDK and CDR2 SYGVNS. V was trimmed by 2 bases and J by 0 bases, leaving 8 bases between them. This CDR3 reads CASSEEGDSNQPQHF. The DNA for the CDR3 is TGTGCCAGCAGTGAAGAGGGGGATAGCAATCAGCCCCAGCATTTT.

The chain couples TRBV6-2 or TRBV6-3 to TRBJ2-1; TRBD2 matches at 16 bases. Germline assignment: CDR1 MNHEY and CDR2 SVGEGT. This CDR3 has 18 residues. J lost 4 bases, V lost 5 bases, and 8 bases had no gene match. The CDR3 coding sequence is TGTGCCAGCAGTCACCCGGGACTAGCGGGAGGGGGGTACAATGAGCAGTTCTTC. It translates to CASSHPGLAGGGYNEQFF.

V and J are TRBV2 and TRBJ1-2, with D perhaps matching TRBD1 (5 bases). The V and J ends lost 6 bases and 1 base respectively, with 6 bases between them. Germline loops: CDR1 SNHLY, CDR2 FYNNEI. This CDR3 is 12 amino acids long. The CDR3 protein is CASRTDNYGYTF. CDR3 DNA: TGTGCCAGCAGGACAGATAACTATGGCTACACCTTC.

This clone was counted a few times. V gene TRBV4-2 combines with J gene TRBJ2-7; D unresolved. Trimming pared 1 base from V and 3 bases from J, leaving 10 bases between. Germline CDR1 LGHNA, CDR2 YNFKEQ. This CDR3 has 14 residues. The CDR3 reads CASSQVGSGYEQYF. The DNA for the CDR3 is TGTGCCAGCAGCCAAGTGGGCAGTGGCTACGAGCAGTACTTC.

This clone showed up just once. Without the conserved terminal phenylalanine or tryptophan, this CDR3 likely stems from a read error. The DNA for the CDR3 is TGTGCCAGTAGTAGTAGCGGGAGCCCCACTTACGAGCAGTACCTC. Amino acid sequence: CASSSSGSPTYEQYL. V and J are TRBV19 and TRBJ2-7, with 9 bases fitting TRBD2. Germline CDR1 and CDR2: LNHDA and SQIVND (reference sequence). V was pared by 4 bases and J by 4 bases, with 8 bases of the junction left unmatched. The length of the CDR3 is 15 residues.